This record looks at one TCR beta chain sequence and its context. Its antigen remains unidentified. No much larger clone is present one base from it, and per-base qualities are unavailable. In Seattle, one collaborating source enrolled patients while the infection was active and tracked those patients longitudinally over the course of disease. The collaborating institutions used their own protocols to collect whole blood in K2EDTA tubes. Collaborator samples were shipped for TCRbeta analysis as frozen whole blood, isolated PBMCs, or DNA extracted from either sample type. From the germline V gene, CDR1 is SGHDT and CDR2 is YYEEEE. V trim: 0 bases; J trim: 14 bases; unmatched bases: 4. Inclusive of the bounding cysteine and phenylalanine, the CDR3 is 11 residues long. CDR3 DNA is the only sequence kept; it has 33 bases, read in frame from the first base. The data derive from a study of blood T cell repertoires in COVID-19 (TCRdb year 2020). Looking at the study overall: Collaborator samples came from the United States, Italy and Spain and covered acute and convalescent phases of COVID-19. The prospective study material was composed of cDNA or gDNA derived from T cells, B-cell-depleted T cells, or PBMCs. Subjects who had been exposed to COVID-19, were actively infected with it, or had recovered from it provided the deeply sampled blood TCRbeta repertoires that made up the dataset. The repertoires were released in a freely available public database meant as a resource for research on the immune response to SARS-CoV-2. The samples were drawn from two sources: the first 160 participants of the ongoing ImmuneRACE study, and 1,000 to 1,500 subjects contributed by 6 global collaborators. A de-identified subject ID, COVID-19 status, age in years and sex were almost always included in the sample metadata. Where HLA class I and class II types were available, the types were taken from metadata supplied by the sample provider, not from assay-based typing.

The investigation overall reported the following: The amount of clinical and demographic metadata varied by source and participant and was provided uncurated.

The immunoSEQ Assay, a bias-controlled multiplex PCR, was used to amplify TCRbeta CDR3 regions from genomic DNA. The study's processing was this. Within the assay, amplification of reference gene primers was used to estimate how many nucleated cells each sample contained. Sequence reads were collapsed and filtered to measure the absolute abundance of every unique TCRbeta CDR3 rearrangement. Productive Simpson clonality was computed per sample as the square root of Simpson's diversity index over productive rearrangements. Not all clones reach the TCRdb copy of this immuneACCESS table, which keeps in-frame sequences only. Checked studies attribute under half of the gap to unresolved V genes and leave the rest unexplained. D and trimming come from the DNA, and the V and J calls and clone size come from that table. The sample has fewer than 300,000 clones on record, roughly nine tenths of them singletons. Clones ranked in the top ten supply 9.5% to 15% of the sample.

Sequenced sample: peripheral blood. This clonotype was obtained from a woman in her 30s with COVID-19, enrolled during active disease. The chain links TRBV5-6 with TRBJ2-5; the junction holds 7 bases that match TRBD1. The CDR3 protein is CASSLGDRAYF. The DNA sequence is TGTGCCAGCAGCTTGGGAGACAGGGCTTACTTC.